Listed below are T cell receptor beta chains from one sample, sequenced in a study of OX40 agonist ivuxolimab in advanced cancers. Here immunoSEQ multiplex PCR was the method, and the copy in TCRdb shows in-frame clones only, minus some. The table has about 20,000 clones, approximately 78% seen once. Sequences were derived from CD4+ or CD8+ T cells sorted from blood, sampled in a trial of the OX40 agonist ivuxolimab. These receptors all come from an adult with an advanced solid tumor such as melanoma, head and neck, liver or kidney cancer. The CDR3 runs from the conserved cysteine through the conserved F or W. The order of the fields is V gene, J gene, CDR3 protein.

TRBV27	TRBJ2-7	CASGYSGPNEQYF
TRBV27	TRBJ2-1	CASSLYGGDYNEQFF
TRBV4-3	TRBJ2-1	CASSQTSGGPFGEQFF
TRBV11-2	TRBJ2-7	CASSLGQFSYEQYF
TRBV25-1	TRBJ1-3	CASSPGAGMSGNTIYF
TRBV27	TRBJ1-6	CASSSPGRRSYNSPLHF
TRBV6-4	TRBJ2-1	CASSDGAGGAHEQFF
TRBV4-1	TRBJ1-5	CASSQIDNNQPQHF
TRBV4-3	TRBJ2-7	CASSQEAQGATYEQYF
TRBV10-2	-	CASKIAGAYEQYF
TRBV28	TRBJ1-1	CASRVVTKGTEAFF
TRBV5-4	TRBJ2-7	CASENWDSSYEQYF
TRBV4-2	TRBJ1-1	CASSQYRSATEAFF
TRBV5-4	TRBJ2-7	CASSSGENEQYF
TRBV7-6	TRBJ2-7	CASSFRQGSSYEQYF
TRBV27	TRBJ2-3	CASSWLAGGTDTQYF
TRBV6-6	TRBJ2-1	CASHSLNEQFF